This T cell receptor beta chain was obtained from a study of blood T cell repertoires in COVID-19. On the study more broadly: The study drew acute and convalescent COVID-19 samples from the United States, Italy and Spain. Sample material is recorded as cDNA or gDNA derived from T cells, B-cell-depleted T cells, or PBMCs.

In the authors' workflow: Reference gene primer amplification yielded estimated nucleated cell counts. Measured with immunoSEQ multiplex PCR; TCRdb has only the in-frame clones, and not every one. V, J and clone size reflect that table, while D and trimming were determined from the DNA. The sample carries fewer than 200,000 clones, 75% to 80% recorded once. With 4 bases clipped from V and 2 bases from J, the junction kept 6 bases outside the gene matches. This CDR3 spans 14 amino acids. Germline values: CDR1 SGHRS, CDR2 YFSETQ. Sequenced sample: peripheral blood. The chain couples TRBV5-1 to TRBJ2-7; 7 nucleotides line up with TRBD2. The sequence came from a woman aged 70-85 years with acute or convalescent COVID-19. The CDR3 reads CASSRGDGAYEQYF. The CDR3, as DNA: TGCGCCAGCAGCCGGGGGGACGGCGCCTACGAGCAGTACTTC. Full variable domain (outside the CDR3, taken from reference TRBV5-1 and TRBJ2-7): KAGVTQTPRYLIKTRGQQVTLSCSPISGHRSVSWYQQTPGQGLQFLFEYFSETQRNKGNFPGRFSGRQFSNSRSEMNVSTLELGDSALYLCASSRGDGAYEQYFGPGTRLTVT.